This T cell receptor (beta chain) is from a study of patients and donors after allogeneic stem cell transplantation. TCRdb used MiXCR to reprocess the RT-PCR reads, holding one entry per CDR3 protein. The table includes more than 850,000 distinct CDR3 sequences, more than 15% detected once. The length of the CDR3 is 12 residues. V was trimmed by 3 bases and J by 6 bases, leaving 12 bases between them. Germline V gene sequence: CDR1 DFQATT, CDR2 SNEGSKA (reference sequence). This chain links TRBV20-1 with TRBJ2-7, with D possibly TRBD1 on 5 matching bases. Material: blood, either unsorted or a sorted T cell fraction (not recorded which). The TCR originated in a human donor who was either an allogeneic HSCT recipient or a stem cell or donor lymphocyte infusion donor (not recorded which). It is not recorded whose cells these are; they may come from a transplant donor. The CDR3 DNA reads TGCAGTGCTAGTCACGGAAGGGGCGAGCAGTACTTC. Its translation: CSASHGRGEQYF.